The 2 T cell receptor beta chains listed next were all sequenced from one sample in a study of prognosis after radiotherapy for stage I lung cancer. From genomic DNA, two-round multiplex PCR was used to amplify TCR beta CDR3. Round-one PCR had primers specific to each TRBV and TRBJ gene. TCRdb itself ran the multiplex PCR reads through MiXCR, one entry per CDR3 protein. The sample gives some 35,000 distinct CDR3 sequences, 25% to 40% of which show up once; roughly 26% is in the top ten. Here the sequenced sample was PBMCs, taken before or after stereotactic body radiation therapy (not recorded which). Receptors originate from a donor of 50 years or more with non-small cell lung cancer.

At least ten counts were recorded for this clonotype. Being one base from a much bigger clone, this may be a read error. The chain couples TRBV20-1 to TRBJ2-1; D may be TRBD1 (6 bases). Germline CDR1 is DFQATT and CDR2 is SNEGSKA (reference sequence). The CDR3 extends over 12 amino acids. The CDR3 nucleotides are TGCAGTGCTGGACAGTTCGCCAATGAGCAGCTCTTC. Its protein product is CSAGQFANEQLF.

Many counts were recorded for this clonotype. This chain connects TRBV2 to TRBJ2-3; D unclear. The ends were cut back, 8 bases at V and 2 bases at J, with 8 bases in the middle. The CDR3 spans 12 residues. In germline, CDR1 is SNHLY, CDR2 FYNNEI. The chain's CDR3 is CASDGSTDTQYF. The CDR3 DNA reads TGTGCCAGCGACGGATCCACAGATACGCAGTATTTT. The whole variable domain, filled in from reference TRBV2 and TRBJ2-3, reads EPEVTQTPSHQVTQMGQEVILRCVPISNHLYFYWYRQILGQKVEFLVSFYNNEISEKSEIFDDQFSVERPDGSNFTLKIRSTKLEDSAMYFCASDGSTDTQYFGPGTRLTVL.